Described below is a single TCR beta chain sequence and its context. Its antigen remains unidentified. This record belongs to a study of T cell responses to AZD1222 COVID-19 vaccine. Study-wide results and limits: At baseline, just a handful of AZD1222 recipients tested seropositive. An increase in Spike-specific TCR breadth and depth was observed after two AZD1222 doses. Along spike, vaccine-associated CD4 TCRs were found throughout, with dominance at 160-218 and 743-854. There were repertoire samples only from the period after the peak T cell response.

Using immunoSEQ multiplex PCR, the repertoire was profiled, and TCRdb retains in-frame clones only, with some absent. Among some 96,000 clones, under 90% were seen once, and the ten largest hold around 2%. This sequence originates from an adult in good health. The sequences come from peripheral blood, collected on day 0 of AZD1222 vaccination.

The CDR3 nucleotides read TGTGCCAGCAGCCCCGGACCCACACCGTATGGCTACACCTTC. This sequence encodes CASSPGPTPYGYTF. This sequence joins TRBV3-1 (or the pseudogene TRBV3-2) and TRBJ1-2; D gene unclear. The V gene's germline CDR1 is LGHDT and CDR2 YNNKEL (reference sequence). The length of the CDR3 is 14 residues. V was pared by 4 bases and J by 5 bases, with 14 bases between.